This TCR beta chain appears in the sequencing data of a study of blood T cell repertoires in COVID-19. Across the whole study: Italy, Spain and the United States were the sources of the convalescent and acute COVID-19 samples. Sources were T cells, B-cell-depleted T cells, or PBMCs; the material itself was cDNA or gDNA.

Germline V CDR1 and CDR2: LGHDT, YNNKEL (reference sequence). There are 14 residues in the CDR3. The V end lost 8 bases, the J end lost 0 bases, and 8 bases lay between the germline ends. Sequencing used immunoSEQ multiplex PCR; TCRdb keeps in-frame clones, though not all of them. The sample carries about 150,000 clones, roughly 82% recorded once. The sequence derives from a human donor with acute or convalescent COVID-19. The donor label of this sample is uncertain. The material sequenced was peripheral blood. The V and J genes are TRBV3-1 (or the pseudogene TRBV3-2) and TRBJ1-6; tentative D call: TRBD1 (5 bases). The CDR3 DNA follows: TGTGCCAGCGGCGACAGCTCCTATAATTCACCCCTCCACTTT. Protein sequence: CASGDSSYNSPLHF.